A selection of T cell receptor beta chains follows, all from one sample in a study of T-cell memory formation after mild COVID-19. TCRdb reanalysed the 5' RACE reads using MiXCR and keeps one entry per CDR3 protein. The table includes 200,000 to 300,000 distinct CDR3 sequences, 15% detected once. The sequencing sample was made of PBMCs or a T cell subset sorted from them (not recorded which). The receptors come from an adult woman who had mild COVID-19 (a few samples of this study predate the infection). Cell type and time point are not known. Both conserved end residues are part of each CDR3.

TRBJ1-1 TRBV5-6 CASSLAVTGTEAFF
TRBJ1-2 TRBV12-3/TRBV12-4 CASSLAGADYGYTF
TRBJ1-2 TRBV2 CASTPDRGNYGYTF
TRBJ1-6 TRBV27 CASSSQRVNSPLHF
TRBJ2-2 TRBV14 CASSQEWRTGELFF
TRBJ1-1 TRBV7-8 CASSSTTRTGRAFF
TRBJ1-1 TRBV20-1 CSARMGGRRPEAFF
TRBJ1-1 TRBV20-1 CSARITGTGFNTEAFF
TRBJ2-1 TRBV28 CASSGGGDTNEQFF
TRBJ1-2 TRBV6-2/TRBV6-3 CASRNDRALYGYTF
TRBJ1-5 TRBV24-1 CATSDRSPEGPQHF
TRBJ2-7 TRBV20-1 CSASRGQGSSYEQYF
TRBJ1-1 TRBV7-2 CASSLTGIGTEAFF
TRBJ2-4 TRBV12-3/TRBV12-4 CASSETVGAKNIQYF
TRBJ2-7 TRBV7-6 CASGGLSSYEQYF
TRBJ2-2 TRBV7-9 CASSETGNTGELFF
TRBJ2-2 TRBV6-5 CASAGRGFGELFF
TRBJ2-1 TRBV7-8 CASSSWTGGEYNEQFF
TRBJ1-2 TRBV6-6 CASGITYYGYTF
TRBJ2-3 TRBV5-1 CASSLRTGDTQYF
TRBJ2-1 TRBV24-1 CATSVTGAVKDNEQFF
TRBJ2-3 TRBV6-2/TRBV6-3 CASGAQGRSTDTQYF
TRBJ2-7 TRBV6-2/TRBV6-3 CASRGGRTEQYF
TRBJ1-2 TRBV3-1 CASSQIGRPGYTF
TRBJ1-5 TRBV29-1 CSVAPTGGQPQHF
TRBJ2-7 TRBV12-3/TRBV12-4 CASSLTQGAHEQYF
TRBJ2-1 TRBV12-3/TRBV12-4 CASGRRGEQFF
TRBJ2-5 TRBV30 CAWSLKETQYF
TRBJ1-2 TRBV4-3 CASSQDRSGGYTF
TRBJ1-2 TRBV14 CASSQEIGAIYGYTF
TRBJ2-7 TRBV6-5 CASSPFGLAGAHEQYF
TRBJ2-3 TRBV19 CASSIARLADTQYF
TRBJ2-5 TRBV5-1 CASSLGPGTRRETQYF
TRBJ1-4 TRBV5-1 CASSLAGRGRGNEKLFF
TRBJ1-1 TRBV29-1 CSVAGSTEAFF
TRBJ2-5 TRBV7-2 CASSPGLAGGGETQYF
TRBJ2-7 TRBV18 CASSPGPGDREQYF